This TCR beta chain was identified during a study of blood T cell repertoires in COVID-19. In the study overall: Specimens from acute and convalescent COVID-19 originated in the United States, Italy and Spain. T cells, B-cell-depleted T cells, or PBMCs supplied cDNA or gDNA.

Authors' analysis steps: Amplified reference gene primers provided the basis for estimating nucleated cell counts. Method: immunoSEQ multiplex PCR; TCRdb's copy keeps in-frame clones and lacks some. V, J and clone size were drawn from that table, and D and trimming were deduced from the DNA. The sample lists around 100,000 clones, around 81% seen once, with 13% in the top ten. Per the germline V gene, CDR1 is WNHNN and CDR2 is SYGVQD (reference sequence). V dropped 3 bases and J dropped 13; count of bases not matched to a gene: 11. This CDR3 has 14 amino acids. Input material: peripheral blood. This chain joins TRBV10-1 and TRBJ1-3, with 8 positions matching TRBD1. This TCR derives from a man aged 50 to 60 with active or convalescent COVID-19. As DNA, the CDR3 is TGCGCCAGCAGTGACGGACAGGGATCTTCCCGGATATATTTT. Encoded protein: CASSDGQGSSRIYF.